Listed here are 12 T cell receptor beta chains from one sample, sequenced in a study of blood T cells in healthy people across ages. A J-beta primer mix and a sample-barcoded 5' primer were used in a second PCR of roughly 7 to 12 cycles. TCRdb independently ran MiXCR on the 5' RACE reads; one entry per CDR3 protein. Among some 930,000 distinct CDR3 sequences listed, just under 30% were seen once. The same sample was also used in a study of T cells of mothers and their children.

Specimen: blood. These receptors were taken from a woman aged 40 to 50 in good health.

There are many counts of this clonotype. The CDR3 sequence is CAISGTGVNEKLFF. The CDR3 DNA reads TGTGCCATCAGTGGCACGGGGGTAAATGAAAAACTGTTTTTT. The rearrangement joins TRBV10-3 to TRBJ1-4; maybe TRBD1 (5 bases). Per germline, CDR1 ENHRY and CDR2 SYGVKD. The V and J ends lost 4 bases and 5 bases respectively, with 11 bases between them. The CDR3 consists of 14 residues.

The V gene is TRBV12-3 or TRBV12-4, the J gene TRBJ2-2; D not certain. The length of the CDR3 is 14 residues. V lost 7 bases, J lost 6 bases, and 15 bases lay in between. The CDR3 nucleotides are TGTGCCAGCACGTTTTGCCGGGCGGCCGGGGAGCTGTTTTTT. Protein sequence: CASTFCRAAGELFF.

This clonotype appeared a few times. This rearrangement joins TRBV5-1 to TRBJ2-1; D gene unclear. The germline V gene encodes CDR1 SGHRS and CDR2 YFSETQ. Deletions cut 4 bases from V and 8 bases from J, with 10 bases between. The CDR3 extends over 12 amino acids. CDR3: CASSGNLDEQFF. The CDR3 DNA sequence: TGCGCCAGCAGCGGAAACCTCGATGAGCAGTTCTTC.

The rearrangement joins TRBV5-1 to TRBJ1-5; D gene unclear. Per germline, CDR1 SGHRS and CDR2 YFSETQ. The CDR3 contains 14 residues. The V end was cut by 4 bases, the J end by 10 bases, with 18 bases between. The CDR3 here is CASSATAKQEPQHF. Written as DNA, the CDR3 is TGCGCCAGCAGCGCGACGGCCAAGCAAGAACCCCAGCATTTT.

This clonotype has a handful of counts. V is TRBV5-1 and J is TRBJ2-1; 9 bases align to TRBD1. Germline V gene lookup returns CDR1 SGHRS and CDR2 YFSETQ. The CDR3 covers 15 residues. J was trimmed by 8 bases and V by 6 bases; bases with no gene match: 12. The CDR3 sequence is CASTELGQGVDEQFF. The DNA for the CDR3 is TGCGCCAGCACCGAACTGGGACAGGGAGTCGATGAGCAGTTCTTC.

This clonotype has more than one count but fewer than ten. The chain carries TRBV3-1 and TRBJ1-4; maybe TRBD1 (5 bases). The CDR3 has 12 residues. From germline, CDR1 is LGHDT and CDR2 YNNKEL (reference sequence). V was cut by 4 bases and J by 11 bases, with 11 bases left in between. CDR3 coding DNA: TGTGCCAGCAGCCCAGGGACGGACAAACTGTTTTTT. The encoded protein is CASSPGTDKLFF. The whole variable domain, remainder taken from reference TRBV3-1 and TRBJ1-4, is DTAVSQTPKYLVTQMGNDKSIKCEQNLGHDTMYWYKQDSKKFLKIMFSYNNKELIINETVPNRFSPKSPDKAHLNLHINSLELGDSAVYFCASSPGTDKLFFGSGTQLSVL.

As to this clonotype: A read error may account for a junction end that differs from germline. V gene TRBV7-2 combines with J gene TRBJ1-1; no firm D call. Germline V lookup: CDR1 SGHTA, CDR2 FQGNSA. This CDR3 region has 14 residues. In nucleotides, the CDR3 is TGTGTCAGCAGCTTAATAGGCCGAGACACTGAAGCTTTCTTT. It codes for CVSSLIGRDTEAFF.

The J gene is TRBJ2-1, the V gene TRBV20-1; 12 bases match TRBD2. In germline, CDR1 is DFQATT, CDR2 SNEGSKA (reference sequence). V lost 5 bases and J lost 0; bases outside the gene matches: 8. The CDR3 consists of 17 residues. CDR3 nucleotide sequence: TGCAGTGCTCGCAGGACTAGCGGGGCTAACTCCTACAATGAGCAGTTCTTC. Protein: CSARRTSGANSYNEQFF.

This clonotype has ten or more counts. The chain has TRBV7-9 and TRBJ2-5, with D perhaps given as TRBD1 or TRBD2 (5 bases each). The CDR3 runs 14 residues. Between the trimmed V and J ends, which lost 6 bases and 2 bases, there was a span of 13 bases. Per germline, CDR1 SEHNR and CDR2 FQNEAQ (reference sequence). CDR3 protein: CASRVGTAQETQYF. For the CDR3, the DNA is TGTGCCAGCAGAGTCGGGACGGCTCAAGAGACCCAGTACTTC.

DNA of the CDR3: TGTGCCAGCAGTTTGGGAGGAACAGGCCACTATGGCTACACCTTC. It is translated as CASSLGGTGHYGYTF. V usage is TRBV28 and J usage is TRBJ1-2, with D maybe TRBD1 (5 bases). Germline V gene lookup returns CDR1 MDHEN and CDR2 SYDVKM. The CDR3 is 15 amino acids. V shed 3 bases and J shed 3 bases, with 14 bases lying between them.

This chain uses TRBV7-6 with TRBJ1-1; possible D gene TRBD1, 6 bases. The CDR3 consists of 13 residues. The germline gives CDR1 SGHVS, CDR2 FNYEAQ. Trimming left V 0 bases short and J 11 bases short, with 13 bases between. CDR3 protein: CASSLAQGQLAFF. Here the CDR3 DNA reads TGTGCCAGCAGCTTAGCGCAGGGGCAATTGGCTTTCTTT.

This clonotype was seen repeatedly, ten times or more. V is TRBV4-2 and J is TRBJ2-3, with a possible D match to TRBD1 (5 bases). From germline, CDR1 is LGHNA and CDR2 YNFKEQ. There are 15 residues in the CDR3. The V gene lost 0 bases and the J gene lost 6 bases, with 13 bases spanning the gap. The chain's CDR3 is CASSQDTRVDDTQYF. The CDR3 nucleotides are TGTGCCAGCAGCCAAGATACCAGGGTTGATGATACGCAGTATTTT.